A single sample is the source of the 26 T cell receptor beta chains below, sequenced in a study of T cell repertoires in cytomegalovirus infection. TCRdb redid the calling of the reads with MiXCR, one entry per CDR3 protein. The sample has about 160,000 distinct CDR3 sequences; over 15% are singletons. Material for sequencing was CD8+ T cells from PBMCs. These receptors all come from a human donor in good health (CMV status not recorded). Some clones in this sample may be carry-over from other donors' samples.

V usage is TRBV7-9 and J usage is TRBJ1-5; 8 bases match TRBD1. V was pared by 6 bases and J by 1 base, with 8 bases of the junction left unmatched. The CDR3 is made up of 16 amino acids. Looked up from germline, CDR1 is SEHNR and CDR2 is FQNEAQ (reference sequence). CDR3 sequence: CASSYSQGGSNQPQHF. CDR3 sequence (DNA): TGTGCCAGCAGTTACTCACAGGGGGGGAGCAATCAGCCCCAGCATTTT.

The gene calls are TRBV27 and TRBJ2-7; possibly TRBD1 or TRBD2 for D (5 bases each). Trimming took off 2 bases at V and 2 bases at J, with 10 bases between the two ends. The CDR3 spans 14 residues. In germline, CDR1 is MNHEY, CDR2 SMNVEV (reference sequence). For the CDR3, the DNA is TGTGCCAGCAGTTTACTTGGGGGAACCTACGAGCAGTACTTC. This gives the protein CASSLLGGTYEQYF.

The table lists this clonotype with a few counts. The chain uses TRBV2 and TRBJ1-1, with 9 positions matching TRBD1. V was clipped by 6 bases and J by 3 bases; unmatched bases: 8. This CDR3 is 15 amino acids long. Germline V CDR1 and CDR2: SNHLY, FYNNEI. CDR3 loop: CASRGQGRWDTEAFF. The CDR3 nucleotides read TGTGCCAGCAGGGGACAGGGAAGATGGGACACTGAAGCTTTCTTT.

CDR3 coding DNA: TGTGCCAGCACGGGAGGGGGCAGGTATGGCTACACCTTC. Translating it yields CASTGGGRYGYTF. The chain combines TRBV25-1 with TRBJ1-2; 7 bases map to TRBD1. Germline CDR1 reads MGHDK; CDR2 reads SYGVNS. The CDR3 runs to 13 residues. Trimming removed 7 bases from V and 5 bases from J; junction bases left unmatched: 7.

This clonotype has a handful of counts. This sequence joins TRBV7-9 and TRBJ2-7, with 9 bases that match TRBD2. The trim removed 1 base at V and 3 bases at J, leaving 16 bases unmatched. The CDR3 length is 19 residues. The germline V gene has CDR1 SEHNR and CDR2 FQNEAQ (reference sequence). The CDR3 loop is CASSLDPRGLAGAFYEQYF. The DNA for the CDR3 is TGTGCCAGCAGCTTAGATCCCCGTGGTTTAGCGGGAGCGTTCTACGAGCAGTACTTC.

There are a few counts of this clonotype. This chain uses TRBV28 with TRBJ1-2; D uncertain. V was clipped by 6 bases and J by 4 bases, with 12 bases between them. In germline, CDR1 is MDHEN, CDR2 SYDVKM. The CDR3 loop spans 13 amino acids. CDR3 sequence (DNA): TGTGCCAGCAGGCCTCGGAAATTCTATGGCTACACCTTC. As protein: CASRPRKFYGYTF.

V and J are TRBV3-1 and TRBJ2-1; possible D gene TRBD1, 7 bases. The CDR3 is made up of 15 amino acids. Germline V lookup: CDR1 LGHDT, CDR2 YNNKEL (reference sequence). Between the trimmed V and J ends, which lost 3 bases and 5 bases, there was a span of 14 bases. The CDR3 here is CASSHGAGGNNEQFF. CDR3 nucleotide sequence: TGTGCCAGCAGCCATGGGGCAGGGGGGAACAATGAGCAGTTCTTC.

This clonotype was picked up a small number of times. The chain joins TRBV6-2 or TRBV6-3 to TRBJ2-1; 7 positions agree with TRBD2. The J segment lost 3 bases and the V segment lost 0 bases, leaving 5 bases of the junction unmatched. This CDR3 comprises 16 residues. Germline V CDR1 and CDR2: MNHEY, SVGEGT. CDR3 in amino acids: CASSYSQAGIYNEQFF. CDR3 bases: TGTGCCAGCAGTTACTCCCAAGCGGGAATCTACAATGAGCAGTTCTTC.

This clonotype has only a few counts. CDR3 nucleotides: TGTGCCAGCAGCTTACCATCTAGCGGCCCGCTCTACAATGAGCAGTTCTTC. It yields the protein CASSLPSSGPLYNEQFF. The V gene is TRBV7-8, the J gene TRBJ2-1; 7 bases line up with TRBD2. The CDR3 runs 17 residues. After removal of 2 bases from V and 3 bases from J, the junction contained 10 bases not matched to a gene. CDR1 and CDR2 from the germline V gene are SGHVS and FQNEAQ.

This clonotype has just one count. This chain links TRBV27 with TRBJ2-1, with D possibly TRBD2 on 6 matching bases. This CDR3 contains 13 residues. Trimming left V 8 bases short and J 4 bases short, with 12 bases between. Germline V gene sequence: CDR1 MNHEY, CDR2 SMNVEV (reference sequence). The CDR3 DNA sequence: TGTGCCAGCGGACCCGGGGGTTACAATGAGCAGTTCTTC. Amino acids: CASGPGGYNEQFF.

This clonotype occurred a few times. The genes are TRBV11-2 and TRBJ2-1; TRBD2 agrees at 7 bases. The CDR3 contains 14 residues. Unmatched junction bases numbered 7, after V lost 7 bases and J lost 4 bases. Germline V gene lookup returns CDR1 SGHAT and CDR2 FQNNGV. CDR3 coding DNA: TGTGCCAGCAAGCCGAGCGGGAAATACAATGAGCAGTTCTTC. Protein product: CASKPSGKYNEQFF.

Remarks on this clonotype: An end of the junction does not agree with germline; a read error may underlie this. V is TRBV6-2 or TRBV6-3 and J is TRBJ2-7; no firm D call. The CDR3 contains 14 residues. From germline, CDR1 is MNHEY and CDR2 SVGEGT. As DNA, the CDR3 is TGTGCAAGCAGTTACGTAAAGGGAAACTACGAGCAGTACTTC. Encoded protein: CASSYVKGNYEQYF.

V is TRBV7-8 and J is TRBJ2-7, with 7 positions matching TRBD1. The V and J ends lost 3 bases and 3 bases, in that order; junction bases with no gene match: 11. Germline values: CDR1 SGHVS, CDR2 FQNEAQ. The CDR3 is 16 amino acids. The CDR3, as DNA: TGTGCCAGCAGCTTTGTAAGCACAGGGGAAGACTACGAGCAGTACTTC. Translating gives CASSFVSTGEDYEQYF.

On this clonotype itself: Since no conserved phenylalanine or tryptophan closes the CDR3, a read error is the likely cause. The genes are TRBV7-2 and TRBJ1-1; the D is unclear. V was clipped by 2 bases and J by 9 bases, with 13 bases between them. Germline loops: CDR1 SGHTA, CDR2 FQGNSA. CDR3 size: 13 residues. Here the CDR3 reads CASSLTDRSQAFL. The CDR3 nucleotides are TGTGCCAGCAGCTTAACGGACCGGTCCCAAGCTTTCTTA.

The rearrangement links TRBV6-5 to TRBJ1-1, with D unclear. Germline lookup yields CDR1 MNHEY and CDR2 SVGAGI. Trimming shortened V by 5 bases and J by 0 bases, and 13 bases separated the two germline ends. The CDR3 is 15 amino acids. CDR3 nucleotides: TGTGCCAGCAGTAAATCCCGAGGGATGAACACTGAAGCTTTCTTT. Amino acids: CASSKSRGMNTEAFF.

J is TRBJ1-1 and V is TRBV7-8; no definite D call. The CDR3 runs to 13 residues. V shed 2 bases and J shed 0 bases, with 4 bases lying between them. Germline values: CDR1 SGHVS, CDR2 FQNEAQ. The CDR3, as DNA: TGTGCCAGCAGCTTAAGGATGAACACTGAAGCTTTCTTT. The encoded protein is CASSLRMNTEAFF.

The chain uses TRBV6-2 or TRBV6-3 and TRBJ2-1; D ambiguous. The CDR3 consists of 14 residues. V was trimmed by 4 bases and J by 0 bases, leaving 7 bases between them. Germline lookup yields CDR1 MNHEY and CDR2 SVGEGT. As DNA, the CDR3 is TGTGCCAGCAGTTGGGTTAGCTCCTACAATGAGCAGTTCTTC. This encodes CASSWVSSYNEQFF.

The rearrangement links TRBV12-3 or TRBV12-4 to TRBJ2-2; 7 bases are shared with TRBD1. V was clipped by 5 bases and J by 5 bases; unmatched bases: 11. The CDR3 has 16 residues. CDR3 sequence reads: CASSPADRKKTGELFF. CDR3 sequence (DNA): TGTGCCAGCAGTCCCGCGGACAGGAAAAAGACCGGGGAGCTGTTTTTT.

This clonotype was detected a few times. The rearrangement links TRBV6-1 to TRBJ1-1; no reliable D call. CDR3 length: 15 amino acids. The germline V gene encodes CDR1 MNHNS and CDR2 SASEGT. Between the trimmed V and J ends, which lost 2 bases and 3 bases, there was a span of 13 bases. The CDR3 protein is CASSERFQVDTEAFF. DNA of the CDR3: TGTGCCAGCAGTGAAAGGTTCCAGGTGGACACTGAAGCTTTCTTT.

CDR3 DNA: TGTGCGATCGACGGGGGGACCGGGGAGCTGTTTTTT. Protein product: CAIDGGTGELFF. J is TRBJ2-2 and V is TRBV6-2 or TRBV6-3; 7 bases map to TRBD2. This CDR3 is 12 amino acids long. Germline CDR1 is MNHEY and CDR2 is SVGEGT.

The genes are TRBV14 and TRBJ2-1; D perhaps matches TRBD1 (5 bases). Trimming shortened V by 3 bases and J by 4 bases, and 13 bases separated the two germline ends. Germline values: CDR1 SGHDN, CDR2 FVKESK. This CDR3 has 15 residues. The CDR3 DNA reads TGTGCCAGCAGCCATGAGTACAGGAAATACAATGAGCAGTTCTTC. It yields the protein CASSHEYRKYNEQFF.

The chain joins TRBV4-3 to TRBJ2-1, with D tentatively TRBD2 (6 bases). V shed 0 bases and J shed 9 bases, with 12 bases lying between them. The CDR3 has 14 amino acids. Germline assignment: CDR1 LGHNA and CDR2 YSLEER. CDR3 region: CASSQDRESSEQFF. CDR3 nucleotides: TGCGCCAGCAGCCAAGACCGGGAGTCTAGTGAGCAGTTCTTC.

This sequence joins TRBV6-4 and TRBJ2-2; 8 bases agree with TRBD2. This CDR3 has 14 residues. The junction had 2 bases not matched to a gene; V was cut back by 6 bases and J by 2 bases. Per germline, CDR1 MRHNA and CDR2 SNTAGT. The CDR3 is CASRAGVNTGELFF. CDR3 DNA: TGTGCCAGCAGAGCGGGGGTTAACACCGGGGAGCTGTTTTTT.

This clonotype was recorded a few times. The chain recombines TRBV6-6 with TRBJ1-1; D is unclear. Trimming stripped 0 bases from V and 0 bases from J, with 17 bases between. Germline values: CDR1 MNHNY, CDR2 SVGAGI (reference sequence). CDR3 size: 18 residues. DNA of the CDR3: TGTGCCAGCAGTTACTCGAGACGGATTCAGAACATGAACACTGAAGCTTTCTTT. Its translation: CASSYSRRIQNMNTEAFF.

This clonotype has at least ten counts. The chain employs TRBV7-8 and TRBJ1-1; D gene ambiguous. Trimming took 6 bases from V and 6 from J, leaving 8 bases between them. This CDR3 region has 11 residues. Per germline, CDR1 SGHVS and CDR2 FQNEAQ. CDR3 in DNA: TGTGCCAGCAGAGGTGGACCTGAAGCTTTCTTT. Its protein is CASRGGPEAFF.

This clonotype was recorded a few times. CDR3 nucleotides: TGCGCCAGCAGCACGGGACTAGTCCGAGAGGAAGAGCAGTACTTC. Translating it yields CASSTGLVREEEQYF. J is TRBJ2-7 and V is TRBV5-1; 8 nucleotides align to TRBD2. Germline assignment: CDR1 SGHRS and CDR2 YFSETQ. V gave up 4 bases and J gave up 7 bases; unmatched junction bases: 13. This CDR3 is 15 amino acids long.